This is a list of T cell receptor beta chains from one sample in a study of long-term antiretroviral therapy in people with HIV. Only in-frame clones appear in the TCRdb table, and some are missing; sequencing was by immunoSEQ multiplex PCR. The profile shows 8,500 to 9,500 clones, around 77% of them singletons. Specimen: unsorted PBMCs, collected 0.4 years before starting antiretroviral therapy. The receptors were gathered from a man under 40 with HIV. Both conserved end residues are part of each CDR3. The D gene is left open where the match is weak. Some rows have no size entry. The others give once, few or many, or a class for an expanded clone.

j_call v_call clone_size d_call cdr3_length cdr3_nt cdr3_aa
TRBJ1-1 TRBV15 once . 16 TGTGCCACCAGCAGAGTTCCAGGGGCCCGGAACACTGAAGCTTTCTTT CATSRVPGARNTEAFF
TRBJ1-4 TRBV7-9 few . 13 TGTGCCAGCAACTACGCAACTAATGAAAAACTGTTTTTT CASNYATNEKLFF
TRBJ1-1 TRBV10-3 few TRBD1 14 TGTGCCATATCAGGGGGCGGATTGAACACTGAAGCTTTCTTT CAISGGGLNTEAFF
TRBJ1-4 TRBV6-5 . TRBD1 13 TGTGCCAGCAGTTACTCGACAGGGGAAAAACTGTTTTTT CASSYSTGEKLFF
TRBJ2-7 TRBV5-6 . . 15 TGTGCCAGCAGCTTGTCGACCCGCAAGGTCGCCGAGCAGTACTTC CASSLSTRKVAEQYF
TRBJ1-1 TRBV7-9 . . 14 TGTGCCAGCAGCTTAGAGACGGCGAACACTGAAGCTTTCTTT CASSLETANTEAFF
TRBJ2-7 TRBV6-5 . TRBD1 13 TGTGCCAGCAGTTACTCTGGGACAGGTAGTAGTTACTTC CASSYSGTGSSYF
TRBJ2-7 TRBV5-4 . . 15 TGTGCCAGCAGCTTGGGGGGTGACAATACCTACGAGCAGTACTTC CASSLGGDNTYEQYF
TRBJ1-5 TRBV19 once . 15 TGTGCCAGTAACTTATACGGGGGAAGCAATCAGCCCCAGCATTTT CASNLYGGSNQPQHF
TRBJ1-2 TRBV9 . . 15 TGTGCCAGCAGCGTAGAGGGGTGGGGAATCTATGGCTACACCTTC CASSVEGWGIYGYTF
TRBJ1-6 TRBV6-6 once . 13 TGTGCCAGCAAGGGTGGCGTTAGTTCACCCCTCCACTTT CASKGGVSSPLHF
TRBJ2-2 TRBV30 . . 13 TGTGCCTGGAGTGTACTCGGGACCGGGGAGCTGTTTTTT CAWSVLGTGELFF
TRBJ2-7 TRBV7-2 . TRBD1 16 TGTGCCAGCAGCTTAGGGCCCCCAGGGGGCGGCTACGAGCAGTACTTC CASSLGPPGGGYEQYF
TRBJ1-2 TRBV5-1 . . 14 TGCGCCAGCAGCTTGGCCAAGACAGGATCTGGCTACACCTTC CASSLAKTGSGYTF
TRBJ1-1 TRBV7-9 . . 14 TGTGCCAGCAGCTTGGGCAGAGGGAAGGCTGAAGCTTTCTTT CASSLGRGKAEAFF
TRBJ2-6 TRBV27 once . 15 TGTGCCAGCAGGAAAGGGCTTTCTGGGGCCAACGTCCTGACTTTC CASRKGLSGANVLTF
TRBJ2-7 TRBV5-6 . . 17 TGTGCCAGCAGCCAGATACAGGTACGGTTGGGACTTGACGAGCAGTACTTC CASSQIQVRLGLDEQYF
TRBJ1-6 TRBV6-5 . . 14 TGTGCCAGCACCATTCAGGGGCTAGGGTCACCCCTCCACTTT CASTIQGLGSPLHF
TRBJ2-7 TRBV30 . TRBD2 16 TGTGCCTGGAGCTTACGAGGGGGACTAGGGGGGTATGAGCAGTACTTC CAWSLRGGLGGYEQYF
TRBJ1-3 TRBV12-2 . . 16 TGTGCAAGTCGCTTAGGGGGGCAGGGGATAGAAAACACCATATATTTT CASRLGGQGIENTIYF
TRBJ2-7 TRBV7-2 . TRBD2 13 TGTGCCAGCAGCTTTGGGGGGGGGTACGAGCAGTACTTC CASSFGGGYEQYF
TRBJ2-7 TRBV6-6 . TRBD1 16 TGTGCCAGCAGTCGCCGGGACAGGGGGCAAAAGTACGAGCAGTACTTC CASSRRDRGQKYEQYF
TRBJ2-7 TRBV6-1 few TRBD1 15 TGTGCCAGCAGTGCCCAGAAGACAGGGATCTACGAGCAGTACTTC CASSAQKTGIYEQYF
TRBJ1-1 TRBV19 few . 13 TGTGCCAGTAGTATGGAGCTGAACACTGAAGCTTTCTTT CASSMELNTEAFF
TRBJ1-3 TRBV6-1 . TRBD1 15 TGTGCCAGCACCTTACACAGGGGCCCTGGAAACACCATATATTTT CASTLHRGPGNTIYF
TRBJ1-2 TRBV9 few . 16 TGTGCCAGCAGCGTCGCCACGGCAGGGGACGACTATGGCTACACCTTC CASSVATAGDDYGYTF
TRBJ2-7 TRBV6-5 . TRBD2 15 TGTGCCAGCAGTTCCCCTCGACTAGCGACGTACGAGCAGTACTTC CASSSPRLATYEQYF
TRBJ2-1 TRBV7-6 . . 12 TGTGCCAGCAGCTCCCCAGCAAATGAGCAGTTCTTC CASSSPANEQFF
TRBJ1-4 TRBV9 few . 16 TGTGCCAGCAGCGCCGATTTGGTGTTTACTAATGAAAAACTGTTTTTT CASSADLVFTNEKLFF
TRBJ1-2 TRBV27 . TRBD1 14 TGTGCCAGCAGTTGGACAGGGTCAGCGGCTGGCTACACCTTC CASSWTGSAAGYTF
TRBJ1-6 TRBV15 . . 19 TGTGCCACCAGCAGAGATCTCCTAGGACAAAGCTCCTATAATTCACCCCTCCACTTT CATSRDLLGQSSYNSPLHF
TRBJ2-7 TRBV5-4 . TRBD1 16 TGTGCCAGCAGCTCGGGACAGGGTGGGTATCCCTACGAGCAGTACTTC CASSSGQGGYPYEQYF
TRBJ2-7 TRBV13 few . 13 TGTGCCAGCAGCGTGACAGGCACCTACGAGCAGTACTTC CASSVTGTYEQYF
TRBJ2-7 TRBV27 . . 13 TGTGCCAGCAGTTCAGGGGGGGCCTACGAGCAGTACTTC CASSSGGAYEQYF
TRBJ1-2 TRBV6-6 . . 14 TGTGCCAGCAGTTACTCTAGGGGACAAGATGGCTACACCTTC CASSYSRGQDGYTF
TRBJ2-7 TRBV7-9 large TRBD1 14 TGTGCCAGCAGCCCACCCACAGGGGACTACGAGCAGTACTTC CASSPPTGDYEQYF
TRBJ2-3 TRBV13 . TRBD2 16 TGTGCCAGCAGCACCCGGACTAGCGGGGGGTGGGATACGCAGTATTTT CASSTRTSGGWDTQYF
TRBJ1-4 TRBV6-1 . . 14 TGTGCCTCGGGACTAACTGGAACTAATGAAAAACTGTTTTTT CASGLTGTNEKLFF
TRBJ1-2 TRBV15 . . 15 TGTGCCACCAGCAGAGATCCAGGGTTCGGGTATGGCTACACCTTC CATSRDPGFGYGYTF
TRBJ2-7 TRBV13 . TRBD2 15 TGTGCCAGCAGCCCCCCCAGCGGGGGGGCCTACGAGCAGTACTTC CASSPPSGGAYEQYF
TRBJ2-7 TRBV28 few . 13 TGTGCCAGCAGTTTAAGGGACAACTACGAGCAGTACTTC CASSLRDNYEQYF
TRBJ1-3 TRBV5-1 . TRBD1 17 TGCGCCAGCAGCCACGGTCGGCTCAGGGGGAGAGGGGACACCATATATTTT CASSHGRLRGRGDTIYF
TRBJ1-5 TRBV27 . TRBD1 14 TGTGCCAGCAGGCAGGGGGAAGGCAATCAGCCCCAGCATTTT CASRQGEGNQPQHF
TRBJ2-5 TRBV28 medium-sized . 16 TGTGCCAGCAGTCCCCTATGGGTGGGGAACCAAGAGACCCAGTACTTC CASSPLWVGNQETQYF
TRBJ2-2 TRBV27 . . 13 TGTGCCAGCGGGACGATTTCAACCGGGGAGCTGTTTTTT CASGTISTGELFF
TRBJ1-3 TRBV7-8 . . 12 TGTGCCAGCAGCTTCCCCGGAAACACCATATATTTT CASSFPGNTIYF
TRBJ2-7 TRBV29-1 . . 12 TGCAGCGTGGCCCGGGACACCTACGAGCAGTACTTC CSVARDTYEQYF
TRBJ2-1 TRBV27 . TRBD1 15 TGTGCCAGCAGTTTTCAGGGGGCTTGGAACAATGAGCAGTTCTTC CASSFQGAWNNEQFF
TRBJ1-4 TRBV18 . . 15 TGTGCCAGCTCACAGGATGAGGGGATCAATGAAAAACTGTTTTTT CASSQDEGINEKLFF
TRBJ1-2 TRBV5-6 . TRBD1 14 TGTGCCAGCAGCCCAGACAGGGGAAACTATGGCTACACCTTC CASSPDRGNYGYTF
TRBJ2-7 TRBV10-3 . TRBD2 14 TGTGCCATCAGTGGAGCGGGACCCAGCTACGAGCAGTACTTC CAISGAGPSYEQYF
TRBJ1-6 TRBV5-4 few . 14 TGTGCCAGCAGCTTGCAGGGAGCGAATTCACCCCTCCACTTT CASSLQGANSPLHF
TRBJ2-7 TRBV6-5 . TRBD1 16 TGTGCCAGCAGTTACTTCCCCGGGACAGTCTCCTACGAGCAGTACTTC CASSYFPGTVSYEQYF
TRBJ1-4 TRBV7-9 . . 14 TGTGCCAGCAGCTTAGAAGGAGCTAATGAAAAACTGTTTTTT CASSLEGANEKLFF
TRBJ1-4 TRBV28 . TRBD1 14 TGTGCCAGCACCCGGGACAGGGTAACCGAAAAACTGTTTTTT CASTRDRVTEKLFF
TRBJ2-3 TRBV27 . . 14 TGTGCCAGCAGTTTAGAGGGAGCCGTAGATACGCAGTATTTT CASSLEGAVDTQYF
TRBJ1-6 TRBV9 . TRBD1 16 TGTGCCAGCAGCGTAGCCGGGACAGTGAGTCCGTCGCCCCTCCACTTT CASSVAGTVSPSPLHF
TRBJ1-2 TRBV28 . . 11 TGTGCCAGCAGTGGAAACTATGGCTACACCTTC CASSGNYGYTF
TRBJ1-5 TRBV4-1 . . 15 TGCGCCAGCAGCCAAGATTGGCAGAACAATCAGCCCCAGCATTTT CASSQDWQNNQPQHF